The 15 T cell receptor beta chains below were found in one sample sequenced in a study of T-cell reconstitution after alpha-beta-depleted transplantation in children. Unique molecular identifiers were built into the TCRbeta library. TCRdb itself ran the PCR reads through MiXCR, one entry per CDR3 protein. This table holds almost 600,000 distinct CDR3 sequences, 25% to 30% found once. Sequences were derived from PBMCs, sampled before TCRalphabeta/CD19-depleted stem cell transplant. The origin of the receptors is a boy in the first two years of life with Wiskott-Aldrich syndrome, due to receive a stem cell transplant.

The CDR3 region has the DNA TGTGCCAGCAAACCATCCGGGACAGGGGCCACCGGGGAGCTGTTTTTT. Translating gives CASKPSGTGATGELFF. The chain uses TRBV12-3 or TRBV12-4 and TRBJ2-2, with 10 bases identical to TRBD1. The CDR3 contains 16 residues. With V trimmed by 7 bases and J by 4 bases, 9 bases remained unmatched.

This clonotype was seen only a few times. The genes are TRBV9 and TRBJ2-7, with 12 bases that match TRBD2. The CDR3 contains 16 residues. In germline, CDR1 is SGDLS, CDR2 YYNGEE. V shed 3 bases and J 7 bases; nucleotides not matched to a gene: 11. The CDR3 DNA follows: TGTGCCAGCAGCGCGCTAGCGGGAGGGCCTTATTCAGAGCAGTACTTC. Protein sequence: CASSALAGGPYSEQYF.

This clonotype was observed a handful of times. The gene calls are TRBV9 and TRBJ2-1; D unresolved. V lost 3 bases to trimming and J lost 5 bases, with 12 bases between them. This CDR3 contains 14 residues. Germline CDR1 reads SGDLS; CDR2 reads YYNGEE. The CDR3 DNA sequence: TGTGCCAGCAGCGCCGCCGCTTGGGACAATGAGCAGTTCTTC. This codes for CASSAAAWDNEQFF.

The table lists this clonotype with a few counts. This chain uses TRBV20-1 with TRBJ1-4; unclear D gene. CDR3 length: 11 residues. With 5 bases removed from V and 0 bases from J, the gap between germline ends came to 1 base. CDR1 is DFQATT and CDR2 is SNEGSKA in the germline V gene (reference sequence). The CDR3 reads CSASTNEKLFF. CDR3 coding DNA: TGCAGTGCTTCAACTAATGAAAAACTGTTTTTT.

The table lists this clonotype with many counts. V gene TRBV5-1 combines with J gene TRBJ2-1; D not resolved. V was cut by 0 bases and J by 0 bases, with 4 bases left in between. CDR1 is SGHRS, CDR2 YFSETQ, per germline. The CDR3 spans 14 residues. CDR3 in amino acids: CASSLGTSYNEQFF. The CDR3 nucleotides read TGCGCCAGCAGCTTGGGGACCTCCTACAATGAGCAGTTCTTC.

The V gene is TRBV5-5, the J gene TRBJ2-6; either TRBD1 or TRBD2 may supply D (6 bases each). The germline V and J ends were trimmed by 3 bases and 2 bases, with 12 bases remaining between them. Germline loops: CDR1 SGHKS, CDR2 YYEKEE (reference sequence). This CDR3 comprises 16 residues. As DNA, the CDR3 is TGTGCCAGCAGCTCCTATGGGGGGCCTGGGGCCAACGTCCTGACTTTC. As protein: CASSSYGGPGANVLTF.

The chain has TRBV30 and TRBJ1-2; 8 nucleotides agree with TRBD1. Germline-derived CDR1 and CDR2 are GTSNPN and SVGIG (reference sequence). Losses at the gene ends were 3 bases for V and 3 bases for J; bases not matched to a gene: 15. This CDR3 contains 17 residues. The CDR3 spells CAWSPPGTGQQDYGYTF. CDR3 coding DNA: TGTGCCTGGAGCCCGCCCGGGACAGGTCAGCAGGACTATGGCTACACCTTC.

This rearrangement joins TRBV12-3 or TRBV12-4 to TRBJ2-1; 9 positions match TRBD1. With 6 bases clipped from V and 3 bases from J, the junction kept 6 bases outside the gene matches. There are 15 residues in the CDR3. CDR3 protein: CASSSGTGIYNEQFF. The CDR3 DNA reads TGTGCCAGCAGCTCCGGGACAGGGATCTACAATGAGCAGTTCTTC.

The chain carries TRBV7-2 and TRBJ1-4; a weak D match, TRBD1 (5 bases). CDR3 length: 16 residues. The V and J ends lost 0 bases and 5 bases respectively, with 13 bases between them. The germline V gene has CDR1 SGHTA and CDR2 FQGNSA. In nucleotides, the CDR3 is TGTGCCAGCAGCTTAGCGGGACCAGGGAGAAATGAAAAACTGTTTTTT. It codes for CASSLAGPGRNEKLFF.

CDR3 sequence (DNA): TGTGCCAGCAGTGCGTCAGGGGGTCTCGATGAGCAGTTCTTC. This sequence encodes CASSASGGLDEQFF. This chain joins TRBV6-4 and TRBJ2-1; 7 bases are a match to TRBD1. In germline, CDR1 is MRHNA, CDR2 SNTAGT. Germline trimming cut 4 bases from V and 8 bases from J; bases unmatched to any gene: 8. The CDR3 runs 14 residues.

In nucleotides, the CDR3 is TGTGCCAGCAGTGACCAGCAAGAGACCCAGTACTTC. Its protein is CASSDQQETQYF. The V call is TRBV2, the J call TRBJ2-5, with D unclear. The CDR3 length is 12 residues. V was clipped by 3 bases and J by 2 bases, with 4 bases between them. The germline V gene has CDR1 SNHLY and CDR2 FYNNEI. The variable domain in full, with the rest retrieved from reference TRBV2 and TRBJ2-5, is EPEVTQTPSHQVTQMGQEVILRCVPISNHLYFYWYRQILGQKVEFLVSFYNNEISEKSEIFDDQFSVERPDGSNFTLKIRSTKLEDSAMYFCASSDQQETQYFGPGTRLLVL.

The chain carries TRBV5-1 and TRBJ2-7; TRBD2 aligns across 7 bases. Germline V gives CDR1 SGHRS, CDR2 YFSETQ. The CDR3 contains 15 residues. V trimming: 2 bases; J trimming: 7 bases; junction bases outside the gene matches: 12. The CDR3 here is CASSFSASGMREQYF. DNA for the CDR3: TGCGCCAGCAGCTTTTCGGCCAGCGGGATGCGAGAGCAGTACTTC.

The J gene is TRBJ2-2, the V gene TRBV5-1; D gene ambiguous. Trimming cost V 1 base and J 7 bases, with 2 bases left between them. This CDR3 has 11 residues. Germline lookup yields CDR1 SGHRS and CDR2 YFSETQ. In nucleotides, the CDR3 is TGCGCCAGCAGCTTGTTCGGGGAGCTGTTTTTT. It encodes CASSLFGELFF.

The V call is TRBV6-5, the J call TRBJ2-5, with D tentatively TRBD1 (6 bases). CDR1 and CDR2 (germline): MNHEY, SVGAGI. Trimming took off 0 bases at V and 5 bases at J, with 13 bases between the two ends. The CDR3 has 15 residues. The CDR3 DNA reads TGTGCCAGCAGTTACTCGCAGGGGAGATGGGAGACCCAGTACTTC. The encoded protein is CASSYSQGRWETQYF.

On this clonotype itself: The CDR3 carries no conserved terminal phenylalanine or tryptophan, so it likely arises from a read error. The CDR3 DNA sequence: TGTGCCATCAGTGAGGGACTTCCCTATCTAGATACGCAGTATTTA. This sequence encodes CAISEGLPYLDTQYL. The V call is TRBV10-3, the J call TRBJ2-3; TRBD2 might be the D (5 bases). Germline values: CDR1 ENHRY, CDR2 SYGVKD. This CDR3 has 15 residues. Trimming removed 2 bases at V and 5 bases at J, with 14 bases between.